This T cell receptor (beta chain) was recovered during a study of blood T cells in healthy people across ages. J lost 2 bases, V lost 5 bases, and 7 bases had no gene match. The CDR3 runs 15 residues. Germline values: CDR1 SGHTA, CDR2 FQGNSA. A second about 7 to 11 cycle PCR used barcoded and J-beta primers. A 12-random-nucleotide template-switch adaptor tagged each cDNA molecule. One entry per CDR3 protein results from TCRdb running MiXCR on the 5' RACE reads. The table shows 1.5 million or so distinct CDR3 sequences, with 42% occurring only once. The sequenced material came from blood. This chain links TRBV7-2 with TRBJ2-3, with TRBD1 matching over 7 bases. The TCR was taken from a woman aged 18-30 years in good health. The DNA of the CDR3 is TGTGCCAGCAGCGAGGACAGGCGAAACACAGATACGCAGTATTTT. This sequence encodes CASSEDRRNTDTQYF.